The T cell receptor beta chain under discussion was sequenced for a study of beta chain features in type 1 diabetes. Points from the study as a whole: When VDJ junctions were examined, type 1 diabetes patients showed fewer insertions and more deletions. People with Type 1 diabetes carried modestly yet significantly shorter TCRB CDR3s in all four CD4+ subsets. Whatever favoring of shorter templates PCR might show would apply equally to patients and controls.

Germline CDR1 SGHNT, CDR2 YENEEA. The V gene end was trimmed by 4 bases and the J gene end by 9 bases; junction bases not matched to a gene: 8. This CDR3 has 15 amino acids. There are a few counts of this clone. Its specificity is unknown. Expressed TCRB transcripts were sequenced because the entire RNA isolate underwent reverse transcription. Here immunoSEQ multiplex PCR was the method, and the copy in TCRdb shows in-frame clones only, minus some. This sample has fewer than 350,000 clones, with around 16% found just once. The V and J genes are TRBV11-3 and TRBJ2-1; 11 nucleotides match TRBD2. The source is a man between 18 and 35 years old with type 1 diabetes. The sample comprised naive CD4+ T cells from blood. The CDR3 DNA is TGTGCCAGCAGCTCTATCGGACTAGCGGGCGGTGAGCAGTTCTTC. It is translated as CASSSIGLAGGEQFF.